This TCR beta chain was found in a study of CD8 T cells in ankylosing spondylitis. Study results and limitations: Clones that were linked to disease were CD8+ and were relatively rare in peripheral blood.

TCRdb re-analysed the 5' RACE reads in MiXCR, keeping a single row per CDR3 protein. The data hold 220,000 or so distinct CDR3 sequences, with approximately 10% observed a single time. The CDR3 consists of 14 residues. Trimming shortened V by 7 bases and J by 5 bases, and 18 bases separated the two germline ends. This clonotype was detected ten times or more. Its antigen remains unknown. This TCR was recovered from a male donor with ankylosing spondylitis or in good health (not recorded which). V is TRBV12-3 or TRBV12-4 and J is TRBJ2-7; D might be TRBD1 (6 bases). The sequencing sample was made of blood, either unsorted or a sorted T cell fraction (not recorded which). CDR3 amino acids: CASTMGAAWNEQYF. The CDR3 region has the DNA TGTGCCAGCACCATGGGGGCGGCCTGGAACGAGCAGTACTTC.